The 16 T cell receptor beta chains reported below all come from one sample, sequenced in a study of cytomegalovirus exposure and HLA in healthy donors. The PCR ran on 60 Vbeta and 13 Jbeta primers. Here immunoSEQ multiplex PCR was the method, and the copy in TCRdb shows in-frame clones only, minus some. The sample holds roughly 100,000 clones, 60% to 85% seen once. Sequencing used PBMCs. The receptors shown here come from a woman aged 40 to 55 in good health and CMV-seropositive.

The chain couples TRBV5-4 to TRBJ2-5, with D possibly matching TRBD1 (7 bases). Per germline, CDR1 SGHNT and CDR2 YYREEE (reference sequence). V was clipped by 2 bases and J by 5 bases, with 10 bases between them. The CDR3 totals 13 residues. In nucleotides, the CDR3 is TGTGCCAGCAGCTTCGCAGGGGGGGAGACCCAGTACTTC. This codes for CASSFAGGETQYF.

This clone was recorded a few times. The V and J genes are TRBV5-4 and TRBJ1-3, with D tentatively TRBD1 (6 bases). The germline V gene encodes CDR1 SGHNT and CDR2 YYREEE (reference sequence). The V end lost 2 bases, the J end lost 9 bases, and 12 bases lay between the germline ends. The CDR3 sequence is 13 residues long. The chain's CDR3 is CASSFYRDGTIYF. Written as DNA, the CDR3 is TGTGCCAGCAGCTTTTACAGGGACGGCACCATATATTTT. The full variable domain, completed using reference TRBV5-4 and TRBJ1-3, is ETGVTQSPTHLIKTRGQQVTLRCSSQSGHNTVSWYQQALGQGPQFIFQYYREEENGRGNFPPRFSGLQFPNYSSELNVNALELDDSALYLCASSFYRDGTIYFGEGSWLTVV.

The chain's CDR3 is CASGLVRRGLNEQFF. The CDR3 coding sequence is TGTGCTAGTGGTTTGGTACGGCGGGGGCTCAATGAGCAGTTCTTC. The chain recombines TRBV12-5 with TRBJ2-1, with TRBD2 as a possible D gene (7 bases). This CDR3 contains 15 residues. V lost 0 bases, J lost 6 bases, and 12 bases lay in between. Germline CDR1 LGHNT, CDR2 FRNRAP.

The chain has TRBV9 and TRBJ1-2; the match to TRBD1 covers 7 bases. The CDR3 loop spans 14 amino acids. Germline CDR1 reads SGDLS; CDR2 reads YYNGEE. The J segment lost 2 bases and the V segment lost 1 base, leaving 2 bases of the junction unmatched. DNA of the CDR3: TGTGCCAGCAGCGTATGGGGACAGAACTATGGCTACACCTTC. It is translated as CASSVWGQNYGYTF.

This chain joins TRBV15 and TRBJ2-7; TRBD2 might be the D (6 bases). CDR3 length: 16 residues. CDR1 is LNHNV, CDR2 YYDKDF, per germline (reference sequence). The ends were cut back, 1 base at V and 6 bases at J, with 19 bases in the middle. CDR3 coding DNA: TGTGCCACCAGCAGAGTTGGAGAAGGACGACTAGGCGAGCAGTACTTC. It translates to CATSRVGEGRLGEQYF.

The CDR3, as DNA: TGTGCCACCGAAACGGGACTTTATAACTATGGCTACACCTTC. This codes for CATETGLYNYGYTF. This chain joins TRBV28 and TRBJ1-2; tentative D call: TRBD1 (5 bases). In germline, CDR1 is MDHEN, CDR2 SYDVKM. The CDR3 extends over 14 amino acids. V lost 10 bases and J lost 1, with 16 bases in between.

V gene TRBV5-1 combines with J gene TRBJ1-2; a weak D match, TRBD1 (5 bases). The CDR3 consists of 13 residues. Per germline, CDR1 SGHRS and CDR2 YFSETQ. Trimming shortened V by 4 bases and J by 7 bases, and 14 bases separated the two germline ends. The CDR3 DNA reads as TGCGCCAGCAGCCCCAAGGGGTGGGGTGGCTACACCTTC. This translates into CASSPKGWGGYTF.

The chain has TRBV6-1 and TRBJ1-2; weak D call: TRBD1 (6 bases). This CDR3 has 15 amino acids. Looked up from germline, CDR1 is MNHNS and CDR2 is SASEGT. V lost 6 bases, J lost 4 bases, and 18 bases lay in between. CDR3 protein: CASRYLWGLGYGYTF. DNA for the CDR3: TGTGCCAGCAGGTACCTGTGGGGGCTCGGCTATGGCTACACCTTC.

This clone has more than one count but fewer than ten. The chain carries TRBV12-5 and TRBJ2-7, with D tentatively TRBD2 (5 bases). V lost 1 base and J 7 bases, leaving 17 bases between the germline ends. CDR3 length: 15 amino acids. Germline V lookup: CDR1 LGHNT, CDR2 FRNRAP. The CDR3 spells CASGLALGRRGEQYF. The CDR3, as DNA: TGTGCTAGTGGTTTGGCCCTCGGGCGGCGCGGGGAGCAGTACTTC. Full variable domain (remainder filled in from reference TRBV12-5 and TRBJ2-7): DARVTQTPRHKVTEMGQEVTMRCQPILGHNTVFWYRQTMMQGLELLAYFRNRAPLDDSGMPKDRFSAEMPDATLATLKIQPSEPRDSAVYFCASGLALGRRGEQYFGPGTRLTVT.

This clone was seen a single time. The genes are TRBV4-2 and TRBJ2-4, with 9 bases aligning to TRBD2. The CDR3 spans 17 residues. Germline values: CDR1 LGHNA, CDR2 YNFKEQ. V was clipped by 1 base and J by 0 bases; unmatched bases: 4. CDR3 DNA sequence: TGTGCCAGCAGCCAAGGCGGGGGGGGACTAGCCAAAAACATTCAGTACTTC. Translated: CASSQGGGGLAKNIQYF.

This clone came up a few times. This chain joins TRBV9 and TRBJ1-2; possibly TRBD1 for D (6 bases). The V end was cut by 1 base, the J end by 5 bases, with 12 bases between. CDR3 size: 14 residues. From germline, CDR1 is SGDLS and CDR2 YYNGEE. CDR3 amino acids: CASSVSGGHYGYTF. The CDR3 DNA sequence: TGTGCCAGCAGCGTATCGGGGGGCCATTATGGCTACACCTTC.

This chain links TRBV9 with TRBJ1-1, with no clear D. This CDR3 region has 15 residues. The ends were cut back, 3 bases at V and 4 bases at J, with 16 bases in the middle. Germline assignment: CDR1 SGDLS and CDR2 YYNGEE. CDR3 coding DNA: TGTGCCAGCAGCGCCAGAGAGGGATTGAGCACTGAAGCTTTCTTT. Amino acids: CASSAREGLSTEAFF.

The chain links TRBV4-3 to TRBJ2-1, with 10 bases aligning to TRBD2. The CDR3 consists of 15 residues. CDR1 and CDR2 (germline): LGHNA, YSLEER. J gave up 10 bases and V 0 bases, and 6 bases lay outside the gene matches. CDR3 amino acids: CASSQDQRGGREQFF. The DNA of the CDR3 is TGCGCCAGCAGCCAAGATCAGCGGGGGGGCCGCGAGCAGTTCTTC.

This clone has a handful of counts. This chain joins TRBV5-8 and TRBJ1-1; D not certain. In germline, CDR1 is SGHTS, CDR2 YDEGEE. There are 14 residues in the CDR3. Trimming shortened V by 2 bases and J by 1 base, and 9 bases separated the two germline ends. CDR3 nucleotides: TGTGCCAGCAGCTTCGAGCCCGGGAACACTGAAGCTTTCTTT. Encoded protein: CASSFEPGNTEAFF.

This sequence joins TRBV5-1 and TRBJ2-3, with D perhaps matching TRBD2 (6 bases). CDR1 and CDR2 from the germline V gene are SGHRS and YFSETQ. Trimming pared 0 bases from V and 9 bases from J, leaving 8 bases between. The CDR3 totals 12 residues. The chain's CDR3 is CASSLVGGTQYF. As DNA, the CDR3 is TGCGCCAGCAGCTTGGTTGGAGGGACGCAGTATTTT.

This clone was seen more than once but under ten times. The rearrangement uses TRBV11-2 and TRBJ1-4; D gene unclear. Looked up from germline, CDR1 is SGHAT and CDR2 is FQNNGV. The V and J ends lost 6 bases and 7 bases respectively, with 12 bases between them. The CDR3 length is 13 residues. CDR3: CASRAGSGEKLFF. As DNA, the CDR3 is TGTGCCAGCAGGGCCGGGTCGGGTGAAAAACTGTTTTTT.